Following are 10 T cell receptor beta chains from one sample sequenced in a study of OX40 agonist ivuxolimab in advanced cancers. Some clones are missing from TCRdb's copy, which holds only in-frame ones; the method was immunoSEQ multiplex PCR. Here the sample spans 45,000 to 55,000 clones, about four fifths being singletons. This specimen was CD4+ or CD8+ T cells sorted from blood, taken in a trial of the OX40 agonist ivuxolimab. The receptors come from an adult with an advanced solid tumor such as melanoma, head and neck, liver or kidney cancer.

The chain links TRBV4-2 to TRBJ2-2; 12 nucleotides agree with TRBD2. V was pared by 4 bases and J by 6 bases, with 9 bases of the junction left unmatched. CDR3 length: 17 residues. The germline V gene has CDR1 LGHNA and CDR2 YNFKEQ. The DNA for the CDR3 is TGTGCCAGCAGCCCGGGACTAGCGGGTGCCTCCGCCGGGGAGCTGTTTTTT. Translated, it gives CASSPGLAGASAGELFF.

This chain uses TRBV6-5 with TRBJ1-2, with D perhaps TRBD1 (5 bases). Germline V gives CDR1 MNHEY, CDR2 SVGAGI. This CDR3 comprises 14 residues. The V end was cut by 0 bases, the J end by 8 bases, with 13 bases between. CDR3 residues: CASSYSGGGLGYTF. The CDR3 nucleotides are TGTGCCAGCAGTTACTCGGGGGGAGGTTTGGGCTACACCTTC.

Here the CDR3 DNA reads TGCAGCGCCGGACCTGATGGACAGGGGATCGAGCAGTACTTC. Translation: CSAGPDGQGIEQYF. The chain combines TRBV29-1 with TRBJ2-7, with 9 bases matching TRBD1. Germline CDR1 reads SQVTM; CDR2 reads ANQGSEA. This CDR3 region has 14 residues. V trimming: 7 bases; J trimming: 6 bases; junction bases outside the gene matches: 13.

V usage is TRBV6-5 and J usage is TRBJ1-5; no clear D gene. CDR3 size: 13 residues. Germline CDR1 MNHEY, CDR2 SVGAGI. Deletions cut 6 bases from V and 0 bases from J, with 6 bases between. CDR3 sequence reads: CASSVYSNQPQHF. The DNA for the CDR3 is TGTGCCAGCAGCGTTTATAGCAATCAGCCCCAGCATTTT.

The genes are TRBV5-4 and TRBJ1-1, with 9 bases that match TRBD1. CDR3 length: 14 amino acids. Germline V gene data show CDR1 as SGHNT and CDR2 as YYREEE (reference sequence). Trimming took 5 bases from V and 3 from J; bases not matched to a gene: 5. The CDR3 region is CASSYGTGYTEAFF. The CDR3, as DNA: TGTGCCAGCAGTTACGGGACAGGGTACACTGAAGCTTTCTTT.

CDR3 sequence: CASSRGDSDEQYV. CDR3 DNA sequence: TGTGCCAGCAGCAGGGGGGACAGCGACGAGCAGTACGTC. The J gene is TRBJ2-7, the V gene TRBV5-1, with D perhaps matching TRBD1 (7 bases). Germline loops: CDR1 SGHRS, CDR2 YFSETQ. The CDR3 sequence is 13 residues long.

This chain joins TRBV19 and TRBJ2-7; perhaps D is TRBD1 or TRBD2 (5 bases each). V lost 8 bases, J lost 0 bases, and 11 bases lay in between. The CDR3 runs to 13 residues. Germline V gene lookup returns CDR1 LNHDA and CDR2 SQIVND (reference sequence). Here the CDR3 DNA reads TGTGCCAGTTCTCCGGGGCGCTCCTACGAGCAGTACTTC. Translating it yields CASSPGRSYEQYF.

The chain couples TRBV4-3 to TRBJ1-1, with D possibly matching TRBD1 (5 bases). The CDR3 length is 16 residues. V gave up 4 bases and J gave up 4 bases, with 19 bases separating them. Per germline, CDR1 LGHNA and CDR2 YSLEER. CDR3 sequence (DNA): TGCGCCAGCAGCCTAATCGGGGGGGAAGGTATCACTGAAGCTTTCTTT. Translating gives CASSLIGGEGITEAFF.

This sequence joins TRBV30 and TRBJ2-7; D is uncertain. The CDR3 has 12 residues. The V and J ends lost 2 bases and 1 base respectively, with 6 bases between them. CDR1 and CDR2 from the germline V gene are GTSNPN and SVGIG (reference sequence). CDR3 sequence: CAWSPQSYEQYF. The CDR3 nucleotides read TGTGCCTGGAGTCCTCAGTCCTACGAGCAGTACTTC. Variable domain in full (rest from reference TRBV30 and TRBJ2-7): SQTIHQWPATLVQPVGSPLSLECTVEGTSNPNLYWYRQAAGRGLQLLFYSVGIGQISSEVPQNLSASRPQDRQFILSSKKLLLSDSGFYLCAWSPQSYEQYFGPGTRLTVT.

The CDR3 region is CASLFRGDTGELFF. The CDR3 bases are TGTGCCAGTCTCTTCAGGGGGGACACCGGGGAGCTGTTTTTT. The gene calls are TRBV28 and TRBJ2-2; D possibly corresponds to TRBD1 (7 bases). CDR1 and CDR2 from the germline V gene are MDHEN and SYDVKM. Deletions cut 9 bases from V and 3 bases from J, with 14 bases between. This CDR3 comprises 14 residues.